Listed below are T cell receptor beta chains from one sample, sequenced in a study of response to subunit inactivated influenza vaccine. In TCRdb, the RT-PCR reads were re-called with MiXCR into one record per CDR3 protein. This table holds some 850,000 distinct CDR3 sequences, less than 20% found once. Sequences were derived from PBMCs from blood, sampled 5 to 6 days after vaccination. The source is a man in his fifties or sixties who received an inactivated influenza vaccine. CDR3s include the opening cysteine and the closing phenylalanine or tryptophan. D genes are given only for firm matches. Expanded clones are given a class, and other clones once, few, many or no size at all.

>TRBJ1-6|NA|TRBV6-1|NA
TGTGCCAGCACCGAAGTAGGGTTCGATAATTCACCCCTCCACTTT
CASTEVGFDNSPLHF
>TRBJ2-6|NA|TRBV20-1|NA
TGCAGTGCTAGAATTTTCGGGGCCTCTGGGGCCAACGTCCTGACTTTC
CSARIFGASGANVLTF
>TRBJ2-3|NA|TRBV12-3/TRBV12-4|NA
TGTGCCAGCATCCCTCCGGGAGGCACAGATACGCAGTATTTT
CASIPPGGTDTQYF
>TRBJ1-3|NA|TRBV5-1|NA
TGCGCCAGCAGCTTGTCACTTCCTGGCTCTGGAAACACCATATATTTT
CASSLSLPGSGNTIYF
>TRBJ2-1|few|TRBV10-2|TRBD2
TGCGCCAGCAGTGACGGGGGGGGCATATTCTTC
CASSDGGGIFF
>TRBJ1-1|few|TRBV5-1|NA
TGCGCCAGCAGCTTCCCGGGGACCGGGTCTGAAGCTTTCTTT
CASSFPGTGSEAFF
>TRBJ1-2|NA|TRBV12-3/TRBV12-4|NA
TGTGCCAGCAGTCCAGGACCCCCGGCTAACTATGGCTACACCTTC
CASSPGPPANYGYTF
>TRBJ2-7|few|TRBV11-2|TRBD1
TGTGCCAGCAGCTCATCACAACCGGGACAGGGGTACGAGCAGTACTTC
CASSSSQPGQGYEQYF
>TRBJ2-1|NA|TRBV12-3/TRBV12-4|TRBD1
TGTGCCAGCAGTTTAATCTCTCCGGGACAGGATAAGTTCTTC
CASSLISPGQDKFF
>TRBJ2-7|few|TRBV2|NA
TGTGCCAGCAGTCTGATTAAGGGCGACTACGAGCAGTACTTC
CASSLIKGDYEQYF
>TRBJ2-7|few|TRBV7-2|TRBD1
TGTGCCAGCAGTGTGACAGGGAGTAGCTCCTACGAGCAGTACTTC
CASSVTGSSSYEQYF
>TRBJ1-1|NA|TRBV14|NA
TGTGCCAGCAGCCAAGTTGTTCTACGGAACACTGAAGCTTTCTTT
CASSQVVLRNTEAFF
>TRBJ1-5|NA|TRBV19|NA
TGTGCCAGTAGATCAATCGGAGTGAGGGGCAATCAGCCCCAGCATTTT
CASRSIGVRGNQPQHF
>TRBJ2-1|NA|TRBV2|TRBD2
TGTGCCAGCAGCAACCAACTAGCGATATCCTACAATGAGCAGTTCTTC
CASSNQLAISYNEQFF
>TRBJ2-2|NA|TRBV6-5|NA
TGTGCCAGCCACGAGAACACCGGGGAGCTGTTTTTT
CASHENTGELFF
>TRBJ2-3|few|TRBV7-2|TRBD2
TGTGCCAGCAGCTTAGCGGGCCGGGGGGCAGATACGCAGTATTTT
CASSLAGRGADTQYF
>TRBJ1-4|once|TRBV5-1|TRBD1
TGCGCCAGTCGACAGGGCCAAAATGAAAAACTGTTTTTT
CASRQGQNEKLFF
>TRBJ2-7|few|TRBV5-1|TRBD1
TGCGCCAGCAGCGAGCCGGGACAGGGTTTCGAGCAGTACTTC
CASSEPGQGFEQYF
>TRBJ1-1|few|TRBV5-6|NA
TGTGCCAGCAGCTTGGCCAGGGCTGAAGCTTTCTTT
CASSLARAEAFF
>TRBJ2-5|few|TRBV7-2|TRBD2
TGTGCCAGCAGCTTAGCCGTTGCGGGAGGCCAAGAGACCCAGTACTTC
CASSLAVAGGQETQYF
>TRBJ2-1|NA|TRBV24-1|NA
TGTGCCACCAGTGATGGTGACGGGGGCCCATACAATGAGCAGTTCTTC
CATSDGDGGPYNEQFF
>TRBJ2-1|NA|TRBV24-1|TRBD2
TGTGCCACCAGTGAAGGTCCTAGCGGGAGTGACAATGAGCAGTTCTTC
CATSEGPSGSDNEQFF
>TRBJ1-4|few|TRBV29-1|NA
TGCAGCGTTAGCAGTAGTTCTAATGAAAAACTGTTTTTT
CSVSSSSNEKLFF
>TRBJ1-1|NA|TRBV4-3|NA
TGCGCCAGCAGCCAAGATCGGCTCGGTTTCAACACTGAAGCTTTCTTT
CASSQDRLGFNTEAFF
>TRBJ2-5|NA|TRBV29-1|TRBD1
TGCAGCGTTGAAGAGTGGGGACAGGGCCAAGAGACCCAGTACTTC
CSVEEWGQGQETQYF
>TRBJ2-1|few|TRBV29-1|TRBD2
TGCAGCGTCCCTGGACTAGCGGGACGGTACAATGAGCAGTTCTTC
CSVPGLAGRYNEQFF
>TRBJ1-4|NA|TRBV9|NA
TGTGCCAGCAGCGTAACAACTGCAACTAATGAAAAACTGTTTTTT
CASSVTTATNEKLFF
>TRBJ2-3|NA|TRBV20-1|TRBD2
TGCAGTGCGGGTAGCGGGGGGCCCCGAGATACGCAGTATTTT
CSAGSGGPRDTQYF
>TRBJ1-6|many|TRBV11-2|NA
TGTGCCAGCAGCTTAGTTCCGGGATCACCCCTCCACTTT
CASSLVPGSPLHF
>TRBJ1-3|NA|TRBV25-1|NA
TGTGCCAGCGGACAACCCTCAGGGTCGGGAGGAAACACCATATATTTT
CASGQPSGSGGNTIYF
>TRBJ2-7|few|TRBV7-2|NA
TGTGCCAGCAGCTTCTCCAACTCCTACGAGCAGTACTTC
CASSFSNSYEQYF
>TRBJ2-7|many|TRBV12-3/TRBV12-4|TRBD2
TGTGCCAGCAGTTTGACCGGGACTAGCGGGGCCGAGCAGTACTTC
CASSLTGTSGAEQYF
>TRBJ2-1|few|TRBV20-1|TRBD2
TGCAGTGCTAGAGATCAGAGACTAGCGGGAGTGGATGAGCAGTTCTTC
CSARDQRLAGVDEQFF